The following is a T cell receptor (beta chain) sequence with its context. Its target is not known. This sample was taken from a study of graft-versus-host responses after intestinal transplantation. TCRdb's table, derived via immunoSEQ multiplex PCR, lists solely in-frame clones and lacks some. The sample has about 110,000 clones; just under 95% are singletons. Per the germline V gene, CDR1 is SGHNT and CDR2 is YYREEE (reference sequence). The V and J ends lost 1 base and 3 bases respectively, with 4 bases between them. The CDR3 consists of 12 residues. The sample in question was unstimulated CD8+ T cells sorted from spleen or lymph node cells, obtained before transplant. The chain carries TRBV5-4 and TRBJ2-5; D call uncertain. The sequence came from a human donor who was the organ donor for an intestinal transplant. The CDR3 DNA sequence: TGTGCCAGCAGCTTGATAGAAGAGACCCAGTACTTC. Translated: CASSLIEETQYF. The whole variable domain, filled in from reference TRBV5-4 and TRBJ2-5, reads ETGVTQSPTHLIKTRGQQVTLRCSSQSGHNTVSWYQQALGQGPQFIFQYYREEENGRGNFPPRFSGLQFPNYSSELNVNALELDDSALYLCASSLIEETQYFGPGTRLLVL.